The source of this TCR beta chain is a study of graft-versus-host responses after intestinal transplantation. About the study: Each recipient received a multivisceral, liver-intestinal, or isolated intestinal graft. Each patient got anti-thymocyte globulin induction, then tacrolimus and steroids for approximately three years. Study observations and caveats: Across patients carrying graft-donor T cell macrochimerism, allografts held high graft-versus-host to host-versus-graft clonal ratios. Recipient marrow harbored GvH clones, some of which surfaced first in ileum or blood.

TCRdb keeps only in-frame clones here, not all; method: immunoSEQ multiplex PCR. The sample contains about 97,000 clones, 75% to 95% of which appear only once. As regards this clone: The antigen is not known.

Germline values: CDR1 KGHSH, CDR2 LQKENI. Trimming took off 6 bases at V and 0 bases at J, with 9 bases between the two ends. The CDR3 totals 13 residues. Source: unstimulated CD4+ T cells sorted from spleen or lymph node cells, taken before transplant. The rearrangement uses TRBV18 and TRBJ2-7; TRBD1 is a possible D gene (6 bases). The sequence derives from a human donor who was the organ donor for an intestinal transplant. The CDR3 is CASSGQPSYEQYF. Written as DNA, the CDR3 is TGTGCCAGCTCCGGACAGCCCTCCTACGAGCAGTACTTC.